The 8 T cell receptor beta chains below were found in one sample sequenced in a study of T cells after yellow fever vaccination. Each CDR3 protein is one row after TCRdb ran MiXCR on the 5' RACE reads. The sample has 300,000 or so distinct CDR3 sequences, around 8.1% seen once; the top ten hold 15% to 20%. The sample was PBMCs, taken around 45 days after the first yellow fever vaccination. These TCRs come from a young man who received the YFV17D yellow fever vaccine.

The CDR3 protein is CATSREGSEGPSTDTQYF. The CDR3 DNA reads as TGTGCCACCAGCAGAGAAGGTTCTGAGGGGCCGAGCACAGATACGCAGTATTTT. The rearrangement uses TRBV15 and TRBJ2-3; D tentatively fits TRBD1 or TRBD2 (5 bases each). The germline gives CDR1 LNHNV, CDR2 YYDKDF (reference sequence). The CDR3 sequence is 18 residues long. V shed 0 bases and J shed 0 bases, with 16 bases lying between them. Filled out from reference TRBV15 and TRBJ2-3, the complete variable domain reads DAMVIQNPRYQVTQFGKPVTLSCSQTLNHNVMYWYQQKSSQAPKLLFHYYDKDFNNEADTPDNFQSRRPNTSFCFLDIRSPGLGDTAMYLCATSREGSEGPSTDTQYFGPGTRLTVL.

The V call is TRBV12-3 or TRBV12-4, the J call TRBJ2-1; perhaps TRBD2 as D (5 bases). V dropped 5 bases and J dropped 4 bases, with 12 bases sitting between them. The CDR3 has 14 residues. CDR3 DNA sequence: TGTGCCAGCAGTACTAGTTTGGGTTACAATGAGCAGTTCTTC. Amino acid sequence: CASSTSLGYNEQFF.

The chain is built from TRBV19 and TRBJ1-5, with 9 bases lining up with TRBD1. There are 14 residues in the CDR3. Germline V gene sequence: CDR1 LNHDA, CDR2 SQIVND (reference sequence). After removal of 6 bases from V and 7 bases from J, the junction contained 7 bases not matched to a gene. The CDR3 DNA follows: TGTGCCAGTAGAGAACAGGGGGCCGGGCAGCCCCAGCATTTT. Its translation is CASREQGAGQPQHF.

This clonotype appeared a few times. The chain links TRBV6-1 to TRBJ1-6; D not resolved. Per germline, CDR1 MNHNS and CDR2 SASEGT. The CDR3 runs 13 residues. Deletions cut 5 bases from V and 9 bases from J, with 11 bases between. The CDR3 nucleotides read TGTGCCAGCAGTCCAAGCTCGCGTTCACCCCTCCACTTT. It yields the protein CASSPSSRSPLHF.

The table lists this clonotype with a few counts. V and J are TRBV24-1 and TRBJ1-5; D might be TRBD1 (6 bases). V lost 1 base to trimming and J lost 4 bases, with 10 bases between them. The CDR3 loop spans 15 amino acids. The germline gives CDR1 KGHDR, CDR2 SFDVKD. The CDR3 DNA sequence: TGTGCCACCAGTGATTTAAACCAGGGGAATCAGCCCCAGCATTTT. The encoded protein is CATSDLNQGNQPQHF.

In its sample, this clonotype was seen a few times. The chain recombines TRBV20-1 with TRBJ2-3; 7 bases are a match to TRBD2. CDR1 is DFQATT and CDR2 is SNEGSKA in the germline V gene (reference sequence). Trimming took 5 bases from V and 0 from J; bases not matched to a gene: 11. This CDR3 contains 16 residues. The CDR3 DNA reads TGCAGTGCTTCCTTAGGGCTCGGGGGGAGCACAGATACGCAGTATTTT. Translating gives CSASLGLGGSTDTQYF.

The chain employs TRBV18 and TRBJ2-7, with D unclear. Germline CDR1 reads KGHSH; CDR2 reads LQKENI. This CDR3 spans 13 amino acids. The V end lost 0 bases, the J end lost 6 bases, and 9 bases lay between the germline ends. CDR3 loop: CASSPPSSGEQYV. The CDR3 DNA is TGTGCCAGCTCACCACCGTCTTCTGGCGAGCAGTACGTC.

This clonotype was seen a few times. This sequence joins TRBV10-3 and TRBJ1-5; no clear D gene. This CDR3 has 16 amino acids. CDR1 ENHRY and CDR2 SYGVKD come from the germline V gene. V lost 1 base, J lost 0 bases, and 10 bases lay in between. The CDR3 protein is CAISEYHTISNQPQHF. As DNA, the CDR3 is TGTGCCATCAGTGAGTACCACACTATTAGCAATCAGCCCCAGCATTTT.